This T cell receptor beta chain derives from a study of beta chain features in type 1 diabetes (dated by TCRdb to 2017 to 2018). Regarding the research as a whole: Patients and healthy donors did not differ in mean age, gender distribution, total cell number or subset yield. Across all samples, some 100,000,000 sorted cells were examined, and cell number per subset correlated strongly with RNA yield. In the study, TCRB repertoires of sorted circulating CD4+ T cell subsets from recently diagnosed type 1 diabetes patients were compared with those of matched healthy donors. Regulatory and stem cell-like memory subsets were isolated from only 8 patients and roughly 8 healthy donors, whereas naive and central memory subsets came from all 30 or so donors. Overall study results and their limits: Because cDNA rather than genomic DNA was sequenced, highly expressing activated cells could have been over-represented, although no difference in activation and CD3 levels was found between groups. The naive, central memory and regulatory TCRB repertoires appeared to resemble one another more closely among patients than among healthy donors. A moderate but significant shortening of TCRB CDR3 length was observed in type 1 diabetes patients in all four CD4+ subsets. At VDJ recombination sites, patients with type 1 diabetes made fewer insertions and deleted more nucleotides, a pattern implying thymic rearrangement abnormalities. PCR might favor shorter templates, but patient and control samples were amplified and corrected together, so any skew would affect both groups equally. HLA sub-analyses involved small numbers of individuals, so any influence of HLA type on TCRB rearrangement remained unresolved.

V is trimmed back by 0 bases and J by 4 bases, and the junction contains 3 bases that no gene match accounts for. From its cysteine to its phenylalanine, the CDR3 spans 15 amino acids. Only CDR3 DNA is held: 45 bases, read in frame from base 1. CDR1 and CDR2, looked up from the germline V gene, are LGHNA and YSLEER. This clone appeared a few times. The specificity of this receptor is unknown. Per-base qualities were not stored, and no clone one base away is much larger. Each donor gave one peripheral blood draw, about 110 mL on average, collected into heparinised tubes. A BD FACSAria II was used to sort naive, central memory, regulatory and stem cell-like memory CD4+ T cells with a panel that included CD45RO, CCR7, CD25, CD127, CD95 and CD27. Purity was above 95% for every sorted population. PBMCs were isolated right away by Lymphoprep density gradient centrifugation and were stained directly, without culture. So that batch effects would be minimized, each experiment stained and sorted samples in pairs, pairing one healthy donor with one patient.

The entire amount of isolated RNA was reverse transcribed using the High Capacity cDNA Reverse Transcription Kit, so the sequenced TCRB transcripts were expressed ones. Deep immunoSEQ sequencing was applied to naive, central memory and regulatory T cell samples, giving an average of about 3.8 million total reads per sample. Sorted cells were lysed in RLT buffer and RNA was extracted with DNase-treated RNeasy Micro or Mini kits, depending on cell number. Each cell subset was processed separately to prevent cross-contamination, with patient and healthy donor samples processed together. The immunoSEQ multiplex PCR was used to amplify TCRB sequences from cDNA, generating 87-bp fragments that spanned the CDR3 region. Sequencing of the amplicons was performed on the Illumina HiSeq platform. The original methods were these. PCR bias was computationally corrected using synthetic template baselines, reads within Hamming distance 2 were collapsed, and singletons that could not be merged were discarded. Reads were aligned to IMGT to assign V, D and J genes, CDR3 length, and insertions or deletions at six rearrangement sites. Within each subset, clonotype counts were normalized to the number of sorted cells before true diversity and Gini coefficients were calculated with the tcR R package. The overlap coefficient, calculated on TCRB nucleotide sequences, was used to quantify repertoire sharing. Out-of-frame TCRB sequences from naive cells were analyzed to stand in for the pre-selection repertoire. TCRdb re-hosts the immuneACCESS table, in-frame sequences only. Its copies lack some clones; in the studies checked, an unresolved V gene accounts for under half of them, and the cause for the rest is not known. V and J calls and clone size come straight from that table; D and trimming were deduced from the DNA. In this sample the table shows over 200,000 clones, roughly 11% of which occur a single time. The ten largest clones take up around 0.015% of the sample.

This receptor chain uses TRBV4-3 and TRBJ2-3; TRBD1 fits 8 bases in the junction. Specimen: naive CD4+ T cells from blood. This specimen's cell subset or site label, per the study, means: true naive CD4+ T cells. The receptor's source is a man aged 25 to 40 with type 1 diabetes. Here the CDR3 is given as CASSQERTGSDTQYF. The nucleotide sequence reads TGCGCCAGCAGCCAAGAGAGGACAGGGTCAGATACGCAGTATTTT.